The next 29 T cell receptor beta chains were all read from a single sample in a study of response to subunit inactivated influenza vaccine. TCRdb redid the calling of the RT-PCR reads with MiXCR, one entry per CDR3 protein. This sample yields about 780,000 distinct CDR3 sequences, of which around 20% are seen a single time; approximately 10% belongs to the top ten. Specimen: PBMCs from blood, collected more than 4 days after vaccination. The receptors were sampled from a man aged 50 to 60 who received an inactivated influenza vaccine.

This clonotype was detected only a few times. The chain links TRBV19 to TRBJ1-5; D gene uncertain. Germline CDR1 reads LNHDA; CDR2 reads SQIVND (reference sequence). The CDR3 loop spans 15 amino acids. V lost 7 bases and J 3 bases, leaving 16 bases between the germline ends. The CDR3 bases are TGTGCCAGTACCAAATCCTGGGGATCCAATCAGCCCCAGCATTTT. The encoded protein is CASTKSWGSNQPQHF.

CDR3 amino acids: CSASRGGLATEAFF. CDR3 nucleotides: TGCAGTGCTAGCCGAGGGGGCTTGGCCACTGAAGCTTTCTTT. The chain uses TRBV20-1 and TRBJ1-1; TRBD1 agrees at 7 bases. The V gene end was trimmed by 3 bases and the J gene end by 4 bases; junction bases not matched to a gene: 8. CDR3 size: 14 residues. Germline CDR1 reads DFQATT; CDR2 reads SNEGSKA (reference sequence).

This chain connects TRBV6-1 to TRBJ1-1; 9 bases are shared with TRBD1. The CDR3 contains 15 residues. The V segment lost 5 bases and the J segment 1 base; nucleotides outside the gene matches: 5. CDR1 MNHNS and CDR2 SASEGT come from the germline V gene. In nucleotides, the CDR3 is TGTGCCAGCAGTCCCTCACAGGGGGCGAACACTGAAGCTTTCTTT. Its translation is CASSPSQGANTEAFF.

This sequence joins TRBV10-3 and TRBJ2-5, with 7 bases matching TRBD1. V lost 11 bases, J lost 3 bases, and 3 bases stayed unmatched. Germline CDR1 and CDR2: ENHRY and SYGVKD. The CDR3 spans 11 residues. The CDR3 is CASGQEETQYF. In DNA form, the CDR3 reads TGTGCCTCCGGACAGGAAGAGACCCAGTACTTC.

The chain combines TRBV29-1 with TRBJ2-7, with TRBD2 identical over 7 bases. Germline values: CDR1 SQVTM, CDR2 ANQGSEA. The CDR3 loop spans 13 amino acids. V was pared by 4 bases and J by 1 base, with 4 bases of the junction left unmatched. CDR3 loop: CSVGGGRSYEQYF. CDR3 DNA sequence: TGCAGCGTTGGTGGCGGGAGATCCTACGAGCAGTACTTC.

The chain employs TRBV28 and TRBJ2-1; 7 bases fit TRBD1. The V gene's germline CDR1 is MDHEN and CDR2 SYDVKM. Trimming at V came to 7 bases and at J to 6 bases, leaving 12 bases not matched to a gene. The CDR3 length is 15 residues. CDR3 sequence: CASNLVAGGSNEQFF. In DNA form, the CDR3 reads TGTGCCAGCAACCTGGTGGCAGGGGGTAGCAATGAGCAGTTCTTC.

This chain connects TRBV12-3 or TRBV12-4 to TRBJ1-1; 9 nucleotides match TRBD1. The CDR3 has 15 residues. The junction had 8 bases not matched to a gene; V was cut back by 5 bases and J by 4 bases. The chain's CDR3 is CASSPYRGLGTEAFF. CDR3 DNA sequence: TGTGCCAGCAGTCCTTACAGGGGGCTCGGCACTGAAGCTTTCTTT.

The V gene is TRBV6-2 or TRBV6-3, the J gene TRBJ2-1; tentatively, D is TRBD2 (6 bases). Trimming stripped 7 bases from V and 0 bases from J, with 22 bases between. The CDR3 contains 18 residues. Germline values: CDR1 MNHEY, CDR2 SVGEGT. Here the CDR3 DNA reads TGTGCCAGCACCCTTAGAAAGGCGGGGTACTACTCCTACAATGAGCAGTTCTTC. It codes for CASTLRKAGYYSYNEQFF.

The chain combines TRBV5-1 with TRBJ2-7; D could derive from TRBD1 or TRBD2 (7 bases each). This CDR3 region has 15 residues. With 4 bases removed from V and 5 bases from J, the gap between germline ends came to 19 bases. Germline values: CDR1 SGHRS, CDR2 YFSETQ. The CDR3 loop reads CASSGGDSLWDEQYF. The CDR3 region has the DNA TGCGCCAGCAGCGGGGGGGACAGTCTATGGGACGAGCAGTACTTC.

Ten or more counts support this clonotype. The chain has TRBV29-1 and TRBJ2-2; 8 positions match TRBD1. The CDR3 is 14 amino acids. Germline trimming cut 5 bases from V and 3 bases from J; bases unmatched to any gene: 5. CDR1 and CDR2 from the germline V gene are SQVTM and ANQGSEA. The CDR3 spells CSVLGTGHTGELFF. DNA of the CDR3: TGCAGCGTTCTAGGGACAGGACACACCGGGGAGCTGTTTTTT.

CDR3 protein: CASSPGKGSGRWADTQYF. Here the CDR3 DNA reads TGTGCCAGCAGCCCCGGTAAAGGTAGCGGGAGGTGGGCAGATACGCAGTATTTT. The chain recombines TRBV7-6 with TRBJ2-3, with 10 bases identical to TRBD2. Germline-derived CDR1 and CDR2 are SGHVS and FNYEAQ. With V trimmed by 5 bases and J by 4 bases, 15 bases remained unmatched. CDR3 length: 18 amino acids. The complete variable domain, with remaining parts taken from reference TRBV7-6 and TRBJ2-3, reads GAGVSQSPRYKVTKRGQDVALRCDPISGHVSLYWYRQALGQGPEFLTYFNYEAQQDKSGLPNDRFSAERPEGSISTLTIQRTEQRDSAMYRCASSPGKGSGRWADTQYFGPGTRLTVL.

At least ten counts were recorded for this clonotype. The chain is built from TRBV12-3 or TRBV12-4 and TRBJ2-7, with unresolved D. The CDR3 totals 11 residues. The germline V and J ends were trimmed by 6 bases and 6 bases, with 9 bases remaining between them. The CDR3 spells CASSSPSEQYF. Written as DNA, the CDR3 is TGTGCCAGCAGCTCGCCCTCCGAGCAGTACTTC.

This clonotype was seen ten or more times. The CDR3 DNA follows: TGCGCCAGCAGGTCGAGCGGGGGGGCTTTGTACTTC. Translating it yields CASRSSGGALYF. The V gene is TRBV4-1, the J gene TRBJ2-4, with TRBD2 matching 10 bases. The length of the CDR3 is 12 residues. V trimming: 6 bases; J trimming: 15 bases; junction bases outside the gene matches: 8. Germline-derived CDR1 and CDR2 are MGHRA and YSYEKL.

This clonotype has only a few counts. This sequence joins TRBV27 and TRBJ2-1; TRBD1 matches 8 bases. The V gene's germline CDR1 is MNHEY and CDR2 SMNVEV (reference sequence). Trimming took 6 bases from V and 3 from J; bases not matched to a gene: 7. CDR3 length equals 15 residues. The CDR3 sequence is CASRSDRGDYNEQFF. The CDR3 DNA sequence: TGTGCCAGCAGATCTGACAGGGGCGACTACAATGAGCAGTTCTTC.

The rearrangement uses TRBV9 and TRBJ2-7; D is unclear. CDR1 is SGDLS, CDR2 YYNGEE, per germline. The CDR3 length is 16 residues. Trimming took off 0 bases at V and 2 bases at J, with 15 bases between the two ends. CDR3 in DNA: TGTGCCAGCAGCGTAGCACCCAGGACCCAACCCTACGAGCAGTACTTC. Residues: CASSVAPRTQPYEQYF. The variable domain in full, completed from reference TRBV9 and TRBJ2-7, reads DSGVTQTPKHLITATGQRVTLRCSPRSGDLSVYWYQQSLDQGLQFLIQYYNGEERAKGNILERFSAQQFPDLHSELNLSSLELGDSALYFCASSVAPRTQPYEQYFGPGTRLTVT.

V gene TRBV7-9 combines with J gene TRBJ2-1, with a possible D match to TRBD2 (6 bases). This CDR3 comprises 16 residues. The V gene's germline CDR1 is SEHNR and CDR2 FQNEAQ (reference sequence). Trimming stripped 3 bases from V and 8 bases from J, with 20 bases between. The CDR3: CASSLAPSRKRDEQFF. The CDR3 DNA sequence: TGTGCCAGCAGCTTGGCCCCAAGTAGGAAGCGGGATGAGCAGTTCTTC.

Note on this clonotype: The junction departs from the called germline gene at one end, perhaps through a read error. The CDR3 is CASSQGEDQGTQYF. CDR3 nucleotide sequence: TGTGCCAGCAGCCAAGGCGAGGACCAAGGGACCCAGTACTTC. The J gene is TRBJ2-5, the V gene TRBV3-1; unclear D gene. Germline V gives CDR1 LGHDT, CDR2 YNNKEL (reference sequence). This CDR3 is built from 14 residues.

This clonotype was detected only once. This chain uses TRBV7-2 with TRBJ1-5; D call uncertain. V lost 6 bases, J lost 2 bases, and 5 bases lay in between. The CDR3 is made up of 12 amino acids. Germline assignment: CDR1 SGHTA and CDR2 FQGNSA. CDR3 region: CASRWGNQPQHF. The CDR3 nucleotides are TGTGCCAGCAGGTGGGGCAATCAGCCCCAGCATTTT.

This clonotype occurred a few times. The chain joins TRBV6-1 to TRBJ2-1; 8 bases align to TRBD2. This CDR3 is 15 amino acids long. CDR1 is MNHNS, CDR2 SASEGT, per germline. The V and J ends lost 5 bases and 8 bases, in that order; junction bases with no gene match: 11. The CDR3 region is CASSSPRAGGDEQFF. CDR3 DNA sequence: TGTGCCAGCAGTAGCCCCCGCGCCGGGGGGGATGAGCAGTTCTTC.

CDR3 nucleotides: TGTGCCATCAGTGAGGGCACCACGGCCTCCTACGAGCAGTACTTC. Encoded protein: CAISEGTTASYEQYF. The chain carries TRBV10-3 and TRBJ2-7; the D is unclear. Germline values: CDR1 ENHRY, CDR2 SYGVKD. This CDR3 is built from 15 residues. V gave up 2 bases and J gave up 0 bases, with 11 bases separating them.

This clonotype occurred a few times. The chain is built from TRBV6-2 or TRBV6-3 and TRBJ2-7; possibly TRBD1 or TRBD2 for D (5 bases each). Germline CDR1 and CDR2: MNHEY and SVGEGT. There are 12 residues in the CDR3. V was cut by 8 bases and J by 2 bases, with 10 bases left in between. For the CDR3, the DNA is TGTGCCAGCGGCCTGGGGGCCTACGAGCAGTACTTC. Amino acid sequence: CASGLGAYEQYF.

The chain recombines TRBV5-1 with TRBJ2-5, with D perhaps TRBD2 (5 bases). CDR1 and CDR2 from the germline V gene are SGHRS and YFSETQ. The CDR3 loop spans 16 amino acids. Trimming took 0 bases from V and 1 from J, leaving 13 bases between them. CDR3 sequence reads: CASSLAPREFQETQYF. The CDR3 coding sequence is TGCGCCAGCAGCTTGGCTCCCCGGGAATTCCAAGAGACCCAGTACTTC.

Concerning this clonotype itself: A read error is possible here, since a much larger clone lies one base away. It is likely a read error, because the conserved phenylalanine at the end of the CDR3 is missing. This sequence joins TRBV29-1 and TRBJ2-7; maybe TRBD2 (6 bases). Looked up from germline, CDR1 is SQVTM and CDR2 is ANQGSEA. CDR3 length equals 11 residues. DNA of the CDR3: TGCAGTTCCATCCGGGGGTACGAGCAGTACCTC. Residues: CSSIRGYEQYL.

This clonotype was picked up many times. The CDR3 here is CASSRQLSNTGELFF. In DNA form, the CDR3 reads TGTGCCAGCAGCCGCCAGTTGTCGAACACCGGGGAGCTGTTTTTT. The chain recombines TRBV14 with TRBJ2-2; no firm D call. This CDR3 region has 15 residues. Trimming shortened V by 4 bases and J by 0 bases, and 9 bases separated the two germline ends. CDR1 is SGHDN, CDR2 FVKESK, per germline.

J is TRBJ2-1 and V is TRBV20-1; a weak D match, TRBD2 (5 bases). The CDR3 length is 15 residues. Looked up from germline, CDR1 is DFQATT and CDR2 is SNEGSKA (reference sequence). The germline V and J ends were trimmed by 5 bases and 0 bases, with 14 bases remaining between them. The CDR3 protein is CSAVDSRSSYNEQFF. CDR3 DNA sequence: TGCAGTGCTGTGGACTCCCGCAGCTCCTACAATGAGCAGTTCTTC.

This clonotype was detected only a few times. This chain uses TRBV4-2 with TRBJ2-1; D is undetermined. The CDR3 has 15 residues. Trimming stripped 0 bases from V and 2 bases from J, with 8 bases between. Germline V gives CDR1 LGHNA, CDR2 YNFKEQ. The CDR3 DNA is TGTGCCAGCAGCCAAGAAGCGCGGACCTACAATGAGCAGTTCTTC. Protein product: CASSQEARTYNEQFF.

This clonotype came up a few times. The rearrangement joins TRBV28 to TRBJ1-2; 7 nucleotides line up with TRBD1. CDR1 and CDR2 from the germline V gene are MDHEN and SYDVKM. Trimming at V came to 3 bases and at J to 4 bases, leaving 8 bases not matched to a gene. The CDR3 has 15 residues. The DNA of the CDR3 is TGTGCCAGCAGTTTCAGGGGGGGACAAATCTATGGCTACACCTTC. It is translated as CASSFRGGQIYGYTF.

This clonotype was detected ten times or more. The CDR3 spells CASSPRLAGLDTQYF. The CDR3 coding sequence is TGTGCCAGCAGTCCTAGACTAGCGGGACTAGATACGCAGTATTTT. The chain has TRBV12-3 or TRBV12-4 and TRBJ2-3, with 11 bases lining up with TRBD2. Trimming at V came to 5 bases and at J to 5 bases, leaving 6 bases not matched to a gene. The CDR3 has 15 residues.

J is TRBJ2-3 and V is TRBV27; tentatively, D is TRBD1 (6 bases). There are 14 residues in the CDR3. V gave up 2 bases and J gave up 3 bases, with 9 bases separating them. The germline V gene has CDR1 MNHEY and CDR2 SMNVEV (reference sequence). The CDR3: CASSLIQGTDTQYF. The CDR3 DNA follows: TGTGCCAGCAGTTTAATACAGGGAACAGATACGCAGTATTTT.